Sequencing of this TCR beta chain was carried out in a study of control samples from healthy donors and cancer patients. TCRdb keeps only in-frame clones here, not all; method: immunoSEQ multiplex PCR. The repertoire holds fewer than 120,000 clones, with roughly 88% as singletons. The CDR3 loop spans 17 amino acids. Trimming took off 4 bases at V and 1 base at J, with 19 bases between the two ends. Germline lookup yields CDR1 KGHSH and CDR2 LQKENI. This TCR derives from a woman aged 60-75 years with lung cancer. The sample comprised PBMCs. V gene TRBV18 combines with J gene TRBJ1-1; TRBD1 is a possible D gene (5 bases). The CDR3 DNA follows: TGTGCCAGCTCACTACTGGGGGGTCCTGCCTCGAACACTGAAGCTTTCTTT. Amino acid sequence: CASSLLGGPASNTEAFF.